These 11 T cell receptor beta chains were all obtained from the same sample, sequenced in a study of regulatory T cells in long-lasting Graves disease. For TCR beta, libraries came from iRepertoire HTBI primers and Arm-PCR of CDR3 regions. From the multiplex PCR reads, TCRdb called clonotypes with MiXCR, one entry per CDR3 protein. Of around 230,000 distinct CDR3 sequences listed, about 17% are singletons. This sample's time point: newly diagnosed GD, antithyroid drugs for less than 3 months. From PBMCs, RNA was extracted and then used to make the TCR library. The sequencing used peripheral blood mononuclear cells (PBMCs), collected at new diagnosis, from a patient treated with antithyroid drugs. The origin of the receptors is a female donor with Graves disease.

This clonotype was counted many times. J is TRBJ1-1 and V is TRBV28; possibly TRBD1 for D (6 bases). This CDR3 contains 16 residues. Germline V gene data show CDR1 as MDHEN and CDR2 as SYDVKM. The V and J ends lost 4 bases and 1 base respectively, with 16 bases between them. The CDR3 DNA reads TGTGCCAGCAGTTGGAATCCGGGACACAAGAACACTGAAGCTTTCTTT. Amino acid sequence: CASSWNPGHKNTEAFF.

The sample holds many counts of this clonotype. This rearrangement joins TRBV7-9 to TRBJ1-4; D not certain. V shed 7 bases and J shed 6 bases, with 15 bases lying between them. The germline CDR1 and CDR2 sequences are SEHNR and FQNEAQ (reference sequence). CDR3 size: 14 residues. The CDR3 reads CASTKTDGHEKLFF. DNA of the CDR3: TGTGCCAGCACCAAGACGGACGGACATGAAAAACTGTTTTTT.

This clonotype was observed at least ten times. The rearrangement uses TRBV20-1 and TRBJ1-5, with D perhaps matching TRBD1 (5 bases). Trimming took 1 base from V and 0 from J, leaving 10 bases between them. Germline-derived CDR1 and CDR2 are DFQATT and SNEGSKA (reference sequence). The CDR3 sequence is 15 residues long. The CDR3 DNA sequence: TGCAGTGCTAGAGCGACAGTCCGTAGCAATCAGCCCCAGCATTTT. Residues: CSARATVRSNQPQHF.

This clonotype was counted many times. V gene TRBV20-1 combines with J gene TRBJ2-1; 10 positions match TRBD2. CDR3 length equals 17 residues. The V gene end was trimmed by 2 bases and the J gene end by 3 bases; junction bases not matched to a gene: 10. Germline V CDR1 and CDR2: DFQATT, SNEGSKA (reference sequence). CDR3 DNA: TGCAGTGCTAGATGGGCTAGCGGGAGATCGGGCTACAATGAGCAGTTCTTC. This gives the protein CSARWASGRSGYNEQFF.

Many counts were recorded for this clonotype. The chain couples TRBV11-1 to TRBJ1-1, with 12 nucleotides matching TRBD1. V trimming: 5 bases; J trimming: 7 bases; junction bases outside the gene matches: 8. This CDR3 has 15 amino acids. Germline assignment: CDR1 SGHAT and CDR2 FQDESV (reference sequence). CDR3 bases: TGTGCCAGCAGCGACCGGGACAGGGGGCTATTTGAAGCTTTCTTT. It specifies CASSDRDRGLFEAFF.

Regarding this clonotype: A read error is possible here, since a much larger clone lies one base away. V is TRBV3-1 and J is TRBJ2-1; 12 bases agree with TRBD2. Per the germline V gene, CDR1 is LGHDT and CDR2 is YNNKEL (reference sequence). This CDR3 has 16 amino acids. The CDR3 region is CANSLRTSGTGNEQFF. CDR3 sequence (DNA): TGTGCCAACAGCCTGAGGACTAGCGGGACGGGCAATGAGCAGTTCTTC.

This clonotype has a count of ten or more. V gene TRBV27 combines with J gene TRBJ2-1; D is ambiguous. Trimming removed 5 bases at V and 4 bases at J, with 9 bases between. The CDR3 sequence is 13 residues long. Germline CDR1 is MNHEY and CDR2 is SMNVEV (reference sequence). CDR3 loop: CASSLFGYNEQFF. The CDR3 nucleotides are TGTGCCAGCAGTCTCTTCGGGTACAATGAGCAGTTCTTC.

This clonotype was counted at least ten times. The chain has TRBV29-1 and TRBJ1-2; a weak D match, TRBD1 (5 bases). The germline V gene has CDR1 SQVTM and CDR2 ANQGSEA. There are 12 residues in the CDR3. Trimming shortened V by 3 bases and J by 8 bases, and 13 bases separated the two germline ends. DNA for the CDR3: TGCAGCGTTGATTCGTTGGGGGACGGCTACACCTTC. Translating it yields CSVDSLGDGYTF.

The gene calls are TRBV5-6 and TRBJ2-5; the D gene is possibly TRBD2 (5 bases). With 2 bases removed from V and 2 bases from J, the gap between germline ends came to 16 bases. This CDR3 contains 16 residues. Germline CDR1 and CDR2: SGHDT and YYEEEE. In DNA form, the CDR3 reads TGTGCCAGCAGCTTTACCCCGGGAAATGGGCAAGAGACCCAGTACTTC. Protein sequence: CASSFTPGNGQETQYF. The whole variable domain, filled in from reference TRBV5-6 and TRBJ2-5, reads DAGVTQSPTHLIKTRGQQVTLRCSPKSGHDTVSWYQQALGQGPQFIFQYYEEEERQRGNFPDRFSGHQFPNYSSELNVNALLLGDSALYLCASSFTPGNGQETQYFGPGTRLLVL.

This clonotype was seen many times. The rearrangement uses TRBV7-3 and TRBJ2-2; 7 nucleotides match TRBD2. The CDR3 totals 14 residues. The trim removed 6 bases at V and 4 bases at J, leaving 5 bases unmatched. CDR1 is SGHTA and CDR2 is FQGTGA in the germline V gene. The chain's CDR3 is CASRREIGTGELFF. As DNA, the CDR3 is TGTGCCAGCAGGCGGGAGATAGGCACCGGGGAGCTGTTTTTT.

This clonotype was seen at least ten times. The rearrangement links TRBV30 to TRBJ2-7; the D gene could be TRBD1 or TRBD2 (5 bases each). Per the germline V gene, CDR1 is GTSNPN and CDR2 is SVGIG (reference sequence). V lost 0 bases, J lost 1 base, and 13 bases lay in between. There are 15 residues in the CDR3. The CDR3 spells CAWSVGDGLSYEQYF. The CDR3 region has the DNA TGTGCCTGGAGTGTAGGGGACGGATTGTCCTACGAGCAGTACTTC.